This T cell receptor (beta chain) is from a study of blood T cell repertoires in COVID-19. TCRdb's copy holds only in-frame clones and misses some; the assay was immunoSEQ multiplex PCR. Of approximately 170,000 clones in the sample, about 88% were seen once. The J segment lost 6 bases and the V segment lost 5 bases, leaving 11 bases of the junction unmatched. Germline V gene lookup returns CDR1 LNHDA and CDR2 SQIVND (reference sequence). This CDR3 region has 16 residues. This TCR derives from an elderly woman in a cohort sampled during active or convalescent COVID-19. Sequenced: peripheral blood. The genes are TRBV19 and TRBJ1-4; 8 bases line up with TRBD1. The CDR3 DNA reads as TGTGCCAGTAGTCCTTCACTCGGACAGGGAGATGAAAAACTGTTTTTT. Translating it yields CASSPSLGQGDEKLFF.